The TCR beta chain described here comes from a study of blood T cell repertoires in COVID-19. About the study: T cells, B-cell-depleted T cells, or PBMCs supplied cDNA or gDNA.

The repertoire was sequenced with immunoSEQ multiplex PCR; TCRdb's copy has only in-frame clones and lacks some. The sample lists fewer than 350,000 clones; approximately 91% were seen once. Germline trimming cut 6 bases from V and 9 bases from J; bases unmatched to any gene: 14. There are 15 residues in the CDR3. CDR1 and CDR2 from the germline V gene are MNHEY and SMNVEV (reference sequence). Participants' reported clinical history set cohort assignment. Within 2 weeks of study entry, exposed participants had contacted a PCR-confirmed or clinician-diagnosed COVID-19 case. The rearrangement links TRBV27 to TRBJ1-3; the match to TRBD1 covers 7 bases. This clonotype originated in a woman in her twenties or thirties who had been exposed to COVID-19. The material sequenced was PBMCs or T cells enriched from blood (not recorded which). Here the CDR3 DNA reads TGTGCCAGCAGCCTACAGGGGTTTACCGGAGGCACCATATATTTT. Protein sequence: CASSLQGFTGGTIYF.